The source of this T cell receptor beta chain is a study of T cells expressing NK-cell markers. Findings and caveats of the study: In about six donors, dominant CD3+CD56+NKG2C+ clones formed roughly 1.0-7.5% of CD8+ cells. Several donors likewise had their CD3+CD56-NKG2C+ fraction led by these clonotypes.

For TCR beta, cDNA was produced by 5'RACE template switching with UMIs. From the 5' RACE reads, TCRdb lists one entry per CDR3 protein and no DNA. This repertoire includes about 260,000 distinct CDR3 sequences. Germline values: CDR1 SGHTA, CDR2 FQGNSA. CDR3 size: 12 residues. With regard to this clonotype: Its antigen is undetermined.

This sequence was found in a woman aged 18 to 75 in good health. Sequencing was done on a sample of blood T cells: a sorted CD56 or NKG2C T cell subset, CD4+ or CD8+ T cells, or bulk PBMC T cells (not recorded which). The rearrangement uses TRBV7-2 and TRBJ1-2. The CDR3: CASSLVLGGYTF.